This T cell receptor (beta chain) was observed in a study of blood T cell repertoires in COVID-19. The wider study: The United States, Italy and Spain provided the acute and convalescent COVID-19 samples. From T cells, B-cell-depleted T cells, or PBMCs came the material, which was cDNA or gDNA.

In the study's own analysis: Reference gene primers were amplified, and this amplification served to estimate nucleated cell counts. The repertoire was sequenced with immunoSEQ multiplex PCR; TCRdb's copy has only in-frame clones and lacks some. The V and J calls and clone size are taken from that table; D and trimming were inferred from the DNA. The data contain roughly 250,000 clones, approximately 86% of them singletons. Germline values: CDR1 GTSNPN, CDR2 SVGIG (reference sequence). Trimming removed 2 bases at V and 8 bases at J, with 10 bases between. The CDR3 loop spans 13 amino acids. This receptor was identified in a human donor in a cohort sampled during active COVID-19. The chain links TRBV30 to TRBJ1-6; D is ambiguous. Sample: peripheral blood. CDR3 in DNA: TGTGCCTGGAGTACCCGAGGTGATTCACCCCTCCACTTT. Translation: CAWSTRGDSPLHF.